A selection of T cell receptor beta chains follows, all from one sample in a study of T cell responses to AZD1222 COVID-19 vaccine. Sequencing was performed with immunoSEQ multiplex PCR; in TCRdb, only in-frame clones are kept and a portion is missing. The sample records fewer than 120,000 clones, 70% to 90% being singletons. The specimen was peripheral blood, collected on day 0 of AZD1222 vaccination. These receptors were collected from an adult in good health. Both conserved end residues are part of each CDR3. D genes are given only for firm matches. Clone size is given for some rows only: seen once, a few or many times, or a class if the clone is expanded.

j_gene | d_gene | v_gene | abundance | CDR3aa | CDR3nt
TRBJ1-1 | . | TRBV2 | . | CASSVQTIWMNTEAFF | TGTGCCAGCAGTGTGCAGACAATTTGGATGAACACTGAAGCTTTCTTT
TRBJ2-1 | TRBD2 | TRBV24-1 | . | CATSGRREWDNEQFF | TGTGCCACCAGTGGTAGGCGGGAGTGGGACAATGAGCAGTTCTTC
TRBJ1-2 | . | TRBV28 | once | CASWQGGYTF | TGTGCCAGCTGGCAGGGAGGCTACACCTTC
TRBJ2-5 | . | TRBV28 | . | CASSLRGVQETQYF | TGTGCCAGCAGTTTAAGGGGGGTCCAAGAGACCCAGTACTTC
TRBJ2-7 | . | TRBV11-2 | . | CASSNEEQYF | TGTGCCAGCAGCAACGAGGAGCAGTACTTC
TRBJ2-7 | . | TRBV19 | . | CASSIRGGEQYF | TGTGCCAGTAGTATACGAGGGGGAGAGCAGTACTTC
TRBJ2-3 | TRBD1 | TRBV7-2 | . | CASSSNRGSTDTQYF | TGTGCCAGCAGCTCGAACAGGGGGAGCACAGATACGCAGTATTTT
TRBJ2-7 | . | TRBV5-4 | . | CASSREYGDEQYF | TGTGCCAGCAGCCGCGAGTACGGGGACGAGCAGTACTTC
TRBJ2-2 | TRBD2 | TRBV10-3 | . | CAISDTSGGNTGELFF | TGTGCCATCAGCGATACTAGCGGGGGGAACACCGGGGAGCTGTTTTTT
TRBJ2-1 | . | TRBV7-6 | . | CASSRRGADSYNEQFF | TGTGCCAGCAGCCGCCGTGGAGCGGACTCCTACAATGAGCAGTTCTTC
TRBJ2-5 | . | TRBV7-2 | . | CASTSTGLQETQYF | TGTGCCAGCACCTCGACAGGCCTACAAGAGACCCAGTACTTC
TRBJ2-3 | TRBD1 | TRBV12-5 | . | CASGLVRGQGPGLTQYF | TGTGCTAGTGGTTTGGTACGGGGACAGGGGCCGGGTTTGACGCAGTATTTT
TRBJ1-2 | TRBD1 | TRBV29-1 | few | CSVQGDNYGYTF | TGCAGCGTCCAGGGGGACAACTATGGCTACACCTTC
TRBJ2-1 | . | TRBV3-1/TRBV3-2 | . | CATQEGGSYNEQFF | TGTGCCACACAGGAGGGGGGCAGCTACAATGAGCAGTTCTTC
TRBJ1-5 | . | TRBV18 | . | CASSPTGSGNQPQHF | TGTGCCAGCTCACCAACGGGGTCCGGCAATCAGCCCCAGCATTTT
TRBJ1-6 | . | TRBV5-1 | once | CASSDPNSPLHF | TGCGCCAGCAGCGACCCTAATTCACCCCTCCACTTT
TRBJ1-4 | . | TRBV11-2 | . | CASSLDRGEKLFF | TGTGCCAGCAGCTTAGACAGAGGGGAAAAACTGTTTTTT
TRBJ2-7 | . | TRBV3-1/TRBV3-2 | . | CASSPRWGSDEQYF | TGTGCCAGCAGCCCCCGGTGGGGGAGCGACGAGCAGTACTTC
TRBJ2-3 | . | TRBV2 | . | CASSLTGTPTDTQYF | TGTGCCAGCAGTCTGACGGGGACCCCCACAGATACGCAGTATTTT
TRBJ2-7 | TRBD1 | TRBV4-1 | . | CASSQVGTGGYEQYF | TGCGCCAGCAGCCAAGTGGGGACAGGGGGCTACGAGCAGTACTTC
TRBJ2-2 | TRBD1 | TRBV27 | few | CASSSYSTGGNTGELFF | TGTGCCAGCAGTTCGTACAGCACAGGGGGAAACACCGGGGAGCTGTTTTTT
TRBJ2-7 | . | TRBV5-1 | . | CASSASYEQYF | TGCGCCAGCAGCGCGTCCTACGAGCAGTACTTC